These T cell receptor beta chains were read from a single sample in a study of lymphopenia after photon versus proton radiotherapy. Assay used: immunoSEQ multiplex PCR; TCRdb lists only in-frame clones, some missing. The sample lists about 64,000 clones, 87% seen once, with about 13% in the top ten. The sequencing used peripheral blood, collected from a patient treated with proton-based radiotherapy. The receptors come from a man older than 75 with esophageal cancer. CDR3s include the opening cysteine and the closing phenylalanine or tryptophan. D genes are given only for firm matches. A row's size may be missing; if present it is once, few, many or a size class.

>TRBV9|.|.|15|TRBJ2-1
TGTGCCAGCAGCCCCGCCTTGGGCAGAGACAATGAGCAGTTCTTC
CASSPALGRDNEQFF
>TRBV30|once|TRBD1|14|TRBJ1-5
TGTGCCTGGAGTGCGGGACAGCTAAATCAGCCCCAGCATTTT
CAWSAGQLNQPQHF
>TRBV1|once|.|15|TRBJ2-6
TGCACCAGCAGACGCGAACGTAGTCGGGCCAACGTCCTGACTTTC
CTSRRERSRANVLTF
>TRBV29-1|few|.|11|TRBJ1-1
TGCAGCGTTGGGCTCAACACTGAAGCTTTCTTT
CSVGLNTEAFF
>TRBV29-1|once|TRBD1|14|TRBJ2-5
TGCAGCGCTTGGACAGGGAACCGCCAAGAGACCCAGTACTTC
CSAWTGNRQETQYF
>TRBV30|.|TRBD1|14|TRBJ1-4
TGTGCCTGGAGTGTAACACAGGGGGCTACCCAACTGTTTTTT
CAWSVTQGATQLFF
>TRBV4-1|.|.|15|TRBJ2-3
TGCGCCAGCAGCCAAAACTCCCTGGACGGTGATACGCAGTATTTT
CASSQNSLDGDTQYF
>TRBV25-1|.|.|15|TRBJ2-7
TGTGCCAGCAGTGGGACCGGGACGTTCTCCTACGAGCAGTACTTC
CASSGTGTFSYEQYF
>TRBV6-1|many|.|14|TRBJ1-2
TGTGCCAGCAGTGAGGAGTTGGGTCACTATGGCTACACCTTC
CASSEELGHYGYTF
>TRBV5-1|once|.|15|TRBJ1-2
TGCGCCAGCAGCCTAACACAGGGTATGGACTATGGCTACACCTTC
CASSLTQGMDYGYTF
>TRBV7-2|.|TRBD1|14|TRBJ2-5
TGTGCCAGCAGCTCGGACAGGGGGCGTGAGACCCAGTACTTC
CASSSDRGRETQYF
>TRBV11-3|.|.|15|TRBJ2-2
TGTGCCAGCAGCCCCGGGGGTGCGAACACCGGGGAGCTGTTTTTT
CASSPGGANTGELFF
>TRBV7-2|.|.|14|TRBJ2-7
TGTGCCAGCAGCTTTGGCCCAGGTCGGAGGGAGCAGTACTTC
CASSFGPGRREQYF
>TRBV6-5|.|.|16|TRBJ2-7
TGTGCCAGCAGTTACGCGTTGCGGGATTCCTCCTACGAGCAGTACTTC
CASSYALRDSSYEQYF
>TRBV2|.|TRBD1|17|TRBJ1-5
TGTGCCAGCAGTTCGACAGGGGGCATGGGAGGCAATCAGCCCCAGCATTTT
CASSSTGGMGGNQPQHF
>TRBV4-1|few|TRBD1|16|TRBJ1-2
TGCGCCAGCAGCCATGACACAGGGACAGTCTATCGCGGCTACACCTTC
CASSHDTGTVYRGYTF
>TRBV7-9|.|TRBD1|15|TRBJ1-2
TGTGCCAGCAGCTTGCCGGGACAGGGGAACTATGGCTACACCTTC
CASSLPGQGNYGYTF
>TRBV10-3|.|.|15|TRBJ1-1
TGTGCCATCAGTGAAAGACAGGTCATGAACACTGAAGCTTTCTTT
CAISERQVMNTEAFF
>TRBV15|once|.|15|TRBJ1-2
TGTGCCACCAGCATCAGCCGGGTTGTAGACTATGGCTACACCTTC
CATSISRVVDYGYTF
>TRBV12-1|.|.|19|TRBJ2-5
TGTGCCAGCAGCTTTGCGCCGCCCGACAGGGAAGGGAGGAGAGAGACCCAGTACTTC
CASSFAPPDREGRRETQYF
>TRBV4-3|.|.|16|TRBJ2-3
TGCGCCAGCAGCCCCCGTGGAGGGGGGGGCACAGATACGCAGTATTTT
CASSPRGGGGTDTQYF
>TRBV2|.|.|15|TRBJ1-4
TGTGCCAGCAGTGGACAGGTTGCAACTAATGAAAAACTGTTTTTT
CASSGQVATNEKLFF
>TRBV7-7|.|.|15|TRBJ2-3
TGTGCCAGCAGCTTAGAGGCTCGGACCACAGATACGCAGTATTTT
CASSLEARTTDTQYF
>TRBV4-3|.|TRBD1|14|TRBJ1-2
TGCGCCAGCAGCCAAGTGGCAGGGGGCTTTGGCTACACCTTC
CASSQVAGGFGYTF
>TRBV7-8|.|TRBD1|13|TRBJ1-1
TGTGCCAGCAGCAGGGACAGGGCCGCTGAAGCTTTCTTT
CASSRDRAAEAFF
>TRBV6-5|.|.|15|TRBJ2-6
TGTGCCAGCAGTCCTCAGTTGTCTGGGGCCAACGTCCTGACTTTC
CASSPQLSGANVLTF
>TRBV7-9|.|TRBD1|16|TRBJ2-1
TGTGCCAGCAGCCCCCCCGGGGACAGGGTCATTAGTGAGCAGTTCTTC
CASSPPGDRVISEQFF
>TRBV7-2|.|TRBD1|15|TRBJ1-3
TGTGCCAGCAGCTTAATGACAGGGGCTGGAAACACCATATATTTT
CASSLMTGAGNTIYF
>TRBV19|.|.|16|TRBJ1-6
TGTGCCAGTAGTATAGGTGGCAGACTGCAGAATTCACCCCTCCACTTT
CASSIGGRLQNSPLHF
>TRBV18|.|.|16|TRBJ1-6
TGTGCCAGCTCACCAACAGAACAGGGAGGACGGTCACCCCTCCACTTT
CASSPTEQGGRSPLHF
>TRBV5-1|.|.|12|TRBJ2-7
TGCGCCAGCGGTTTAAATAACTACGAGCAGTACTTC
CASGLNNYEQYF
>TRBV5-1|.|.|13|TRBJ1-1
TGCGCCAGCAGCAAGGACATGAACACTGAAGCTTTCTTT
CASSKDMNTEAFF
>TRBV11-3|.|TRBD2|17|TRBJ2-3
TGTGCCAGCAGCCCTCGGACTAGCGGGGCCTCCACAGATACGCAGTATTTT
CASSPRTSGASTDTQYF
>TRBV5-1|once|.|15|TRBJ2-2
TGCGCCAGCAGCTGGGGTAGGGGCGACACCGGGGAGCTGTTTTTT
CASSWGRGDTGELFF
>TRBV7-2|.|.|12|TRBJ2-3
TGTGCCAGCAGCTTAAGGGAGAAGGCGCAGTATTTT
CASSLREKAQYF
>TRBV7-2|once|.|13|TRBJ1-6
TGTGCCAGCAGCTCGCGGGTGGATTCACCCCTCCACTTT
CASSSRVDSPLHF
>TRBV2|.|TRBD1|14|TRBJ1-2
TGTGCCAGCCTTGAGGACAGGACCTCTTCGGGCTACACCTTC
CASLEDRTSSGYTF
>TRBV28|.|TRBD1|16|TRBJ2-7
TGTGCCAGCAGGCAATGGGTGGACAGGAGCTCCTACGAGCAGTACTTC
CASRQWVDRSSYEQYF
>TRBV5-6|once|.|13|TRBJ1-1
TGTGCCAGCAACAAACAATTGAACACTGAAGCTTTCTTT
CASNKQLNTEAFF
>TRBV30|.|.|13|TRBJ1-5
TGTGCCTGGAGTGGTGGCGGGAATCAGCCCCAGCATTTT
CAWSGGGNQPQHF
>TRBV9|few|.|16|TRBJ2-2
TGTGCCAGCAGCGTAGAACAGGGACTTAACACCGGGGAGCTGTTTTTT
CASSVEQGLNTGELFF
>TRBV14|.|.|15|TRBJ1-2
TGTGCCAGCAGCGCACAGAGGGCACTTGGCTATGGCTACACCTTC
CASSAQRALGYGYTF
>TRBV12-5|.|.|14|TRBJ2-3
TGTGCTAGTGGTTTGCTGGCGGGGACCGATACGCAGTATTTT
CASGLLAGTDTQYF
>TRBV4-1|once|.|14|TRBJ1-2
TGCGCCAGCAGCTCATCAGGGGCGACCTATGGCTACACCTTC
CASSSSGATYGYTF
>TRBV7-9|.|TRBD1|14|TRBJ2-5
TGTGCCAGCAGCTTAGGGACAGGTTGGGAGACCCAGTACTTC
CASSLGTGWETQYF
>TRBV5-1|.|.|18|TRBJ2-7
TGCGCCAGCAGCTTGATCTTGCAGGGATCCCTGGAAGGCTACGAGCAGTACTTC
CASSLILQGSLEGYEQYF
>TRBV6-4|.|.|13|TRBJ2-2
TGTGCCAGCATTCGGGGGACTACCGGGGAGCTGTTTTTT
CASIRGTTGELFF
>TRBV5-6|few|TRBD2|19|TRBJ2-1
TGTGCCAGCACCAAACCCGGGACTAGCGGGAGGGCCGGAGTCAATGAGCAGTTCTTC
CASTKPGTSGRAGVNEQFF
>TRBV7-9|.|.|16|TRBJ1-3
TGTGCCAGCAGCCTTAGAGAGGCCCTCTCTGGAAACACCATATATTTT
CASSLREALSGNTIYF
>TRBV11-2|.|TRBD2|17|TRBJ2-2
TGTGCCAGCAGCTTAGATGGCCTAGCGGGGCCCCGAAGGGAGCTGTTTTTT
CASSLDGLAGPRRELFF
>TRBV11-2|.|.|13|TRBJ2-2
TGTGCCAGCAGCTTACGTGGGACCGGGGAGCTGTTTTTT
CASSLRGTGELFF
>TRBV7-7|.|TRBD2|15|TRBJ2-7
TGTGCCAGCAGCTCCGGGGGGGGTGCGGGAGAGGAGCAGTACTTC
CASSSGGGAGEEQYF